The TCR beta chain described here comes from a study of CXCR3-negative and CXCR3-positive naive CD8 T cells. Through 5' RACE with UMI labels, the TRB cDNA libraries were prepared. No DNA is given; TCRdb re-called the 5' RACE reads and lists each CDR3 protein once. The sample holds some 22,000 distinct CDR3 sequences. Germline CDR1 MNHEY, CDR2 SVGEGT. The CDR3 contains 15 residues. The receptor comes from a human donor in good health. Some clones in this sample may be carry-over from other donors' samples. This chain uses TRBV6-2 or TRBV6-3 with TRBJ2-7; TCRdb gives TRBD1 as the D gene, but with no DNA this cannot be confirmed. Sequences were obtained from naive CXCR3- CD8+ T cells from blood. Subset in this sample: CD45RO-CCR7+CD27+CD95- naive CD8+ T cells lacking CXCR3 (TNR3-). The CDR3 protein is CASRRDVSTYYEQYF.